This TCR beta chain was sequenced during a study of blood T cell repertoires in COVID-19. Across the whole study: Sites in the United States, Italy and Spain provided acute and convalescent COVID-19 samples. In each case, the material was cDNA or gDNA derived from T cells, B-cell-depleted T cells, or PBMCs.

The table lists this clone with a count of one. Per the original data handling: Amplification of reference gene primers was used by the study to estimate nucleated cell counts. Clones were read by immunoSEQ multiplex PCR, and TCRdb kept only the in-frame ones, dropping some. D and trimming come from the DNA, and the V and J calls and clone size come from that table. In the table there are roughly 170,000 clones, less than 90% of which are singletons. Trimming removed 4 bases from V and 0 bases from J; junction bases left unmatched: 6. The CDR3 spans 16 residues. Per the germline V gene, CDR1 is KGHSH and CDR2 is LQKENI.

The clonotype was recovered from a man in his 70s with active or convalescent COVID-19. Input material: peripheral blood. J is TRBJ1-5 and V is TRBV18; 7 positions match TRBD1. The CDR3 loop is CASSLDRLSSNQPQHF. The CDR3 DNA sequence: TGTGCCAGCTCACTGGACAGGCTGAGTAGCAATCAGCCCCAGCATTTT.